These 28 T cell receptor beta chains came from one sample sequenced in a study of T-cell memory formation after mild COVID-19. In TCRdb, the 5' RACE reads were re-called with MiXCR into one record per CDR3 protein. The sample consists of 190,000 or so distinct CDR3 sequences, roughly 30% of them appearing once. Sequencing was carried out using PBMCs or a T cell subset sorted from them (not recorded which). Receptors originate from an adult woman who had mild COVID-19 (a few samples of this study predate the infection). Cell type and time point are not known.

The chain carries TRBV11-2 and TRBJ2-1, with D possibly being TRBD1 (6 bases). Germline V CDR1 and CDR2: SGHAT, FQNNGV. Deletions cut 1 base from V and 5 bases from J, with 12 bases between. This CDR3 comprises 15 residues. CDR3 residues: CASSLGSQGNNEQFF. The CDR3 DNA is TGTGCCAGCAGCTTAGGCAGTCAGGGGAACAATGAGCAGTTCTTC.

The table lists this clonotype with a few counts. The rearrangement joins TRBV27 to TRBJ1-2, with D perhaps matching TRBD1 (6 bases). V was clipped by 5 bases and J by 8 bases, with 21 bases between them. In germline, CDR1 is MNHEY, CDR2 SMNVEV (reference sequence). The CDR3 contains 15 residues. The CDR3 protein is CASSPTGVGGGGYTF. Written as DNA, the CDR3 is TGTGCCAGCAGTCCCACAGGCGTAGGGGGAGGGGGCTACACCTTC.

CDR3: CASSLYGSGANVLTF. The DNA for the CDR3 is TGTGCCAGCAGCCTGTATGGATCTGGGGCCAACGTCCTGACTTTC. The chain employs TRBV9 and TRBJ2-6, with unresolved D. Germline loops: CDR1 SGDLS, CDR2 YYNGEE. There are 15 residues in the CDR3. V dropped 4 bases and J dropped 1 base, with 9 bases sitting between them.

This chain joins TRBV9 and TRBJ2-1; 8 bases match TRBD1. The CDR3 loop spans 15 amino acids. Per germline, CDR1 SGDLS and CDR2 YYNGEE. J was trimmed by 8 bases and V by 6 bases; bases with no gene match: 13. In nucleotides, the CDR3 is TGTGCCAGCACCCGGACAGGGAGGTTGGTCGATGAGCAGTTCTTC. Translation: CASTRTGRLVDEQFF.

This rearrangement joins TRBV29-1 to TRBJ2-7, with D unclear. Germline lookup yields CDR1 SQVTM and CDR2 ANQGSEA. This CDR3 contains 12 residues. V dropped 6 bases and J dropped 0 bases, with 9 bases sitting between them. DNA of the CDR3: TGCAGCGTGTCCGGCGGCTCCTACGAGCAGTACTTC. Translated: CSVSGGSYEQYF.

This sequence joins TRBV15 and TRBJ2-5, with a tentative D call TRBD1 (6 bases). The CDR3 runs 16 residues. Between the trimmed V and J ends, which lost 5 bases and 1 base, there was a span of 17 bases. The V gene's germline CDR1 is LNHNV and CDR2 YYDKDF (reference sequence). The DNA of the CDR3 is TGTGCCACCAGCGGGCCGGGACACCGGATCCAAGAGACCCAGTACTTC. This codes for CATSGPGHRIQETQYF.

V is TRBV18 and J is TRBJ2-5; D not certain. The CDR3 contains 12 residues. The ends were cut back, 6 bases at V and 5 bases at J, with 10 bases in the middle. In germline, CDR1 is KGHSH, CDR2 LQKENI. CDR3 amino acids: CASSYTRETQYF. The CDR3 coding sequence is TGTGCCAGCTCCTACACCCGGGAGACCCAGTACTTC.

The gene calls are TRBV12-3 or TRBV12-4 and TRBJ2-7, with D perhaps matching TRBD1 or TRBD2 (5 bases each). CDR3 length: 15 residues. Trimming cost V 3 bases and J 2 bases, with 14 bases left between them. Here the CDR3 DNA reads TGTGCCAGCAGTTTCAAAGGGACGGAAGCCTACGAGCAGTACTTC. It yields the protein CASSFKGTEAYEQYF.

This clonotype has a single count. The gene calls are TRBV7-2 and TRBJ2-7, with D possibly called TRBD1 or TRBD2 (5 bases each). The V gene's germline CDR1 is SGHTA and CDR2 FQGNSA. The CDR3 runs to 14 residues. Trimming removed 7 bases at V and 3 bases at J, with 16 bases between. The CDR3 loop reads CASTLIGGGYEQYF. CDR3 in DNA: TGTGCCAGCACCCTTATAGGTGGGGGCTACGAGCAGTACTTC.

This clonotype was counted a few times. V usage is TRBV10-3 and J usage is TRBJ2-1, with TRBD2 identical over 12 bases. The CDR3 has 16 amino acids. Germline lookup yields CDR1 ENHRY and CDR2 SYGVKD. Trimming removed 6 bases from V and 8 bases from J; junction bases left unmatched: 11. CDR3 coding DNA: TGTGCCATCAGGGGGGCTAGCGGGGGGGCCGCCCATGAGCAGTTCTTC. Translating gives CAIRGASGGAAHEQFF.

The chain is built from TRBV5-6 and TRBJ1-2, with 7 positions matching TRBD1. With V trimmed by 6 bases and J by 2 bases, 4 bases remained unmatched. In germline, CDR1 is SGHDT, CDR2 YYEEEE. CDR3 length: 13 residues. CDR3 amino acids: CASNNRGNYGYTF. CDR3 nucleotide sequence: TGTGCCAGCAACAACAGGGGAAACTATGGCTACACCTTC.

Only a few counts were recorded for this clonotype. The chain recombines TRBV7-9 with TRBJ2-1; 7 nucleotides match TRBD1. CDR3 length equals 15 residues. V lost 0 bases to trimming and J lost 6 bases; unmatched junction nucleotides: 5. Germline V lookup: CDR1 SEHNR, CDR2 FQNEAQ (reference sequence). The CDR3 is CASSLASGQTNEQFF. The CDR3 nucleotides read TGTGCCAGCAGCTTAGCCTCGGGACAGACCAATGAGCAGTTCTTC.

V is TRBV29-1 and J is TRBJ1-1, with a possible D match to TRBD1 (6 bases). With 7 bases removed from V and 0 bases from J, the gap between germline ends came to 12 bases. The CDR3 is 13 amino acids. Germline V gives CDR1 SQVTM, CDR2 ANQGSEA. The CDR3 coding sequence is TGCAGCGCCACCGGACAGTTGAACACTGAAGCTTTCTTT. Translating it yields CSATGQLNTEAFF.

The rearrangement joins TRBV20-1 to TRBJ1-5; D is unresolved. Germline CDR1 is DFQATT and CDR2 is SNEGSKA (reference sequence). V lost 8 bases, J lost 5 bases, and 22 bases lay in between. The CDR3 spans 15 residues. CDR3 sequence reads: CSLREGLSWDQPQHF. In nucleotides, the CDR3 is TGCAGTCTTAGGGAAGGCCTCTCTTGGGATCAGCCCCAGCATTTT.

The rearrangement uses TRBV7-9 and TRBJ1-1; D unclear. Germline V gene lookup returns CDR1 SEHNR and CDR2 FQNEAQ (reference sequence). V was pared by 7 bases and J by 5 bases, with 14 bases between. CDR3 size: 13 residues. In DNA form, the CDR3 reads TGTGCCAGCAAATCAGGTTCGGTAACTGAAGCTTTCTTT. Amino acids: CASKSGSVTEAFF.

This clonotype was recorded a few times. This rearrangement joins TRBV4-1 to TRBJ1-1; D gene uncertain. V was clipped by 1 base and J by 3 bases, with 12 bases between them. Germline CDR1 MGHRA, CDR2 YSYEKL. There are 15 residues in the CDR3. The CDR3 protein is CASSQVGRLDTEAFF. In nucleotides, the CDR3 is TGCGCCAGCAGCCAAGTCGGAAGACTTGACACTGAAGCTTTCTTT.

This sequence joins TRBV7-9 and TRBJ1-5; D uncertain. CDR3 length equals 16 residues. Trimming shortened V by 5 bases and J by 1 base, and 15 bases separated the two germline ends. Germline values: CDR1 SEHNR, CDR2 FQNEAQ (reference sequence). Here the CDR3 DNA reads TGTGCCAGCAGCCAATACGGGGAGGCCAGCAATCAGCCCCAGCATTTT. Translating it yields CASSQYGEASNQPQHF.

The DNA for the CDR3 is TGTGCCAGCAGGTCGGGACGCCTGAGCTCCTACGAGCAGTACTTC. It specifies CASRSGRLSSYEQYF. The chain has TRBV6-6 and TRBJ2-7; D tentatively reads TRBD1 or TRBD2 (5 bases each). Trimming stripped 6 bases from V and 0 bases from J, with 15 bases between. This CDR3 is 15 amino acids long. Germline values: CDR1 MNHNY, CDR2 SVGAGI (reference sequence).

The chain joins TRBV6-5 to TRBJ2-3, with TRBD2 identical over 11 bases. Germline CDR1 reads MNHEY; CDR2 reads SVGAGI. Trimming at V came to 8 bases and at J to 0 bases, leaving 16 bases not matched to a gene. This CDR3 region has 19 residues. The CDR3 sequence: CASQELAGEGQLSTDTQYF. The DNA of the CDR3 is TGTGCCAGCCAGGAACTAGCGGGAGAAGGTCAGCTTAGCACAGATACGCAGTATTTT.

The chain carries TRBV24-1 and TRBJ2-2; D unclear. Germline CDR1 is KGHDR and CDR2 is SFDVKD. CDR3 length equals 16 residues. Trimming cost V 4 bases and J 1 base, with 12 bases left between them. The CDR3 nucleotides read TGTGCCACCAGTGAGGTTGAGGTCTGGAACACCGGGGAGCTGTTTTTT. Translated, it gives CATSEVEVWNTGELFF.

This clonotype was picked up many times. The rearrangement uses TRBV5-6 and TRBJ1-5; TRBD1 might be the D (5 bases). The CDR3 has 16 amino acids. V was clipped by 0 bases and J by 4 bases, with 14 bases between them. Germline CDR1 and CDR2: SGHDT and YYEEEE. For the CDR3, the DNA is TGTGCCAGCAGCTTGGGCTGGCAGGGAGGGAATCAGCCCCAGCATTTT. It translates to CASSLGWQGGNQPQHF. Based on the CDR3 plus reference TRBV5-6 and TRBJ1-5, the full variable domain is DAGVTQSPTHLIKTRGQQVTLRCSPKSGHDTVSWYQQALGQGPQFIFQYYEEEERQRGNFPDRFSGHQFPNYSSELNVNALLLGDSALYLCASSLGWQGGNQPQHFGDGTRLSIL.

The rearrangement uses TRBV20-1 and TRBJ2-1; D call uncertain. CDR1 is DFQATT and CDR2 is SNEGSKA in the germline V gene (reference sequence). This CDR3 region has 11 residues. Between the trimmed V and J ends, which lost 5 bases and 8 bases, there was a span of 10 bases. The CDR3: CSAQLGYEQFF. CDR3 DNA sequence: TGCAGTGCTCAGTTGGGCTATGAGCAGTTCTTC.

This clonotype was recorded at least ten times. J is TRBJ2-3 and V is TRBV7-9; D possibly corresponds to TRBD2 (6 bases). Trimming removed 2 bases at V and 3 bases at J, with 12 bases between. Germline CDR1 is SEHNR and CDR2 is FQNEAQ (reference sequence). CDR3 length: 15 residues. Here the CDR3 DNA reads TGTGCCAGCAGCTTAAGGCGTAGCGGAACAGATACGCAGTATTTT. It specifies CASSLRRSGTDTQYF.

The chain is built from TRBV29-1 and TRBJ2-2, with 9 bases aligning to TRBD1. The CDR3 covers 14 residues. CDR1 SQVTM and CDR2 ANQGSEA come from the germline V gene. V dropped 4 bases and J dropped 6; count of bases not matched to a gene: 6. CDR3: CSVGEQGAAGELFF. DNA for the CDR3: TGCAGCGTTGGGGAACAGGGGGCTGCCGGGGAGCTGTTTTTT.

The chain carries TRBV7-9 and TRBJ2-5; TRBD2 agrees at 9 bases. The CDR3 has 14 residues. Germline-derived CDR1 and CDR2 are SEHNR and FQNEAQ (reference sequence). V was pared by 5 bases and J by 5 bases, with 6 bases of the junction left unmatched. As DNA, the CDR3 is TGTGCCAGCAGCAAACGGACTAGCGATGAGACCCAGTACTTC. Protein product: CASSKRTSDETQYF.

This clonotype showed up just a few times. The rearrangement joins TRBV7-9 to TRBJ2-7; TRBD2 might be the D (6 bases). Germline lookup yields CDR1 SEHNR and CDR2 FQNEAQ (reference sequence). The CDR3 covers 14 residues. With 0 bases removed from V and 2 bases from J, the gap between germline ends came to 8 bases. In DNA, the CDR3 is TGTGCCAGCAGCTTAGCGCGGGAACCCTACGAGCAGTACTTC. Its protein product is CASSLAREPYEQYF. Complete variable domain (other parts from reference TRBV7-9 and TRBJ2-7): DTGVSQNPRHKITKRGQNVTFRCDPISEHNRLYWYRQTLGQGPEFLTYFQNEAQLEKSRLLSDRFSAERPKGSFSTLEIQRTEQGDSAMYLCASSLAREPYEQYFGPGTRLTVT.

This rearrangement joins TRBV5-1 to TRBJ2-5, with D tentatively TRBD2 (7 bases). Deletions cut 1 base from V and 1 base from J, with 11 bases between. Germline CDR1 and CDR2: SGHRS and YFSETQ. This CDR3 is 15 amino acids long. CDR3 bases: TGCGCCAGCAGCTTGTCGGGGGGCGTCCAAGAGACCCAGTACTTC. Its translation is CASSLSGGVQETQYF. Full variable domain (missing parts from reference TRBV5-1 and TRBJ2-5): KAGVTQTPRYLIKTRGQQVTLSCSPISGHRSVSWYQQTPGQGLQFLFEYFSETQRNKGNFPGRFSGRQFSNSRSEMNVSTLELGDSALYLCASSLSGGVQETQYFGPGTRLLVL.

This clonotype was seen only a few times. The chain is built from TRBV5-1 and TRBJ2-5, with D possibly called TRBD1 or TRBD2 (5 bases each). The germline V and J ends were trimmed by 4 bases and 2 bases, with 15 bases remaining between them. The germline gives CDR1 SGHRS, CDR2 YFSETQ. There are 15 residues in the CDR3. The CDR3 nucleotides are TGCGCCAGCAGCCTGGTTGGGGACGGACAAGAGACCCAGTACTTC. Translating it yields CASSLVGDGQETQYF.